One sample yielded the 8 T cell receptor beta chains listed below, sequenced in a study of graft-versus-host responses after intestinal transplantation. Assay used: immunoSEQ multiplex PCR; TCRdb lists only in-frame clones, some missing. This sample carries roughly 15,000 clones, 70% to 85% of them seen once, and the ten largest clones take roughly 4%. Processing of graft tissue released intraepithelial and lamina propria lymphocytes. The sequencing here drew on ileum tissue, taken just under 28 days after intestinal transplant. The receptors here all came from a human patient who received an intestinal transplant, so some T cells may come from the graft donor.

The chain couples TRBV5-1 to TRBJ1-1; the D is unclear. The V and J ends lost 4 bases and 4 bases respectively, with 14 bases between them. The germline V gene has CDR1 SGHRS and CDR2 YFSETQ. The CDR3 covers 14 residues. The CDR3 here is CASSIKLSGTEAFF. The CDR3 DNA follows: TGCGCCAGCAGCATAAAATTATCGGGCACTGAAGCTTTCTTT.

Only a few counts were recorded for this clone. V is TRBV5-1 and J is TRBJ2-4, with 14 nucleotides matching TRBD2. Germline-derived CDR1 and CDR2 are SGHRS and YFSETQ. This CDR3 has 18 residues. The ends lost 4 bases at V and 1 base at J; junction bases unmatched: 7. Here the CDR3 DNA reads TGCGCCAGCAGCCTTGGGGGACTAGCGGGGGACGCCAAAAACATTCAGTACTTC. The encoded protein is CASSLGGLAGDAKNIQYF.

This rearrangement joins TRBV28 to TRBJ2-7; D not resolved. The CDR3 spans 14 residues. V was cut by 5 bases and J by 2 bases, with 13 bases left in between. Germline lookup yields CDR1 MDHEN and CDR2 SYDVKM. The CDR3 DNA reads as TGTGCCAGCAGTCCATCGTCCGAGGCCTACGAGCAGTACGTC. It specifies CASSPSSEAYEQYV.

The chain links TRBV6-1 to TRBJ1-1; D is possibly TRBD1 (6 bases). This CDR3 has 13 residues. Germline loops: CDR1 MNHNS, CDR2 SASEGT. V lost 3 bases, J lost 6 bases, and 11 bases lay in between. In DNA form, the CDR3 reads TGTGCCAGCAGTGACAGGGGTTACGCTGAAGCTTTCTTT. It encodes CASSDRGYAEAFF.

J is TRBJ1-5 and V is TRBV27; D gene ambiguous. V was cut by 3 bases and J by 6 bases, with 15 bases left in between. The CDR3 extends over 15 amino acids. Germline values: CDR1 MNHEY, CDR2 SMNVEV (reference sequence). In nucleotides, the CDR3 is TGTGCCAGCAGTTTCACAAAGGGAGGCGGTCAGCCCCAGCATTTT. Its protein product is CASSFTKGGGQPQHF.

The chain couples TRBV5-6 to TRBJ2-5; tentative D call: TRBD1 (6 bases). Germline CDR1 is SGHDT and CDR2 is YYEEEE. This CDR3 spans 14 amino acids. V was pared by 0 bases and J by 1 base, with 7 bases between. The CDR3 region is CASSLGQAQETQYF. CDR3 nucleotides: TGTGCCAGCAGCTTGGGACAGGCCCAAGAGACCCAGTACTTC.

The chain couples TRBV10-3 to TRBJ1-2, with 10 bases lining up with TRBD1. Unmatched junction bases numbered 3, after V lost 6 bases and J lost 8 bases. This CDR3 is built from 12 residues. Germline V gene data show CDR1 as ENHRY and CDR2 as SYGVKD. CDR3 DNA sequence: TGTGCCATCAGGGGGACAGGGGAAGGCTACACCTTC. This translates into CAIRGTGEGYTF.

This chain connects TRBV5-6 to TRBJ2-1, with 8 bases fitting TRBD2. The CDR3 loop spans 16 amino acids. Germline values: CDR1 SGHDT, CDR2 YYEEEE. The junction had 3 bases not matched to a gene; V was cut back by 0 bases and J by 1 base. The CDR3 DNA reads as TGTGCCAGCAGCTTGGTGGGACTAGGTTCCTACAATGAGCAGTTCTTC. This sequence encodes CASSLVGLGSYNEQFF.